Listed below are T cell receptor beta chains from one sample, sequenced in a study of cytomegalovirus exposure and HLA in healthy donors. The assay was immunoSEQ multiplex PCR, and TCRdb's table has in-frame clones only and misses some. The sample consists of about 130,000 clones, 89% of them appearing once. The specimen sequenced was PBMCs. These receptor sequences come from a woman under 30 in good health and CMV-seronegative. Both conserved end residues are part of each CDR3. Each record gives: V gene, D gene, J gene, clone size, CDR3 DNA, CDR3 protein. D genes are given only for firm matches. Clone sizes are given selectively: once, few, many, or a class where the clone is expanded.

v_gene: TRBV10-3; d_gene: .; j_gene: TRBJ1-5; abundance: once; CDR3nt: TGTGCCACTAGCTCCTCAAATGGGGAACAGCCCCAGCATTTT; CDR3aa: CATSSSNGEQPQHF
v_gene: TRBV28; d_gene: .; j_gene: TRBJ2-3; abundance: .; CDR3nt: TGTGCCAGCAGTGAACAGACCTTCACAGATACGCAGTATTTT; CDR3aa: CASSEQTFTDTQYF
v_gene: TRBV9; d_gene: .; j_gene: TRBJ2-1; abundance: .; CDR3nt: TGTGCCAGCAGCCTTCCGAGGGATGAGCAGTTCTTC; CDR3aa: CASSLPRDEQFF
v_gene: TRBV5-1; d_gene: TRBD2; j_gene: TRBJ2-1; abundance: once; CDR3nt: TGCGCCAGCAGCTTGAGGGAGGGAATCAATGAGCAGTTCTTC; CDR3aa: CASSLREGINEQFF
v_gene: TRBV7-6; d_gene: .; j_gene: TRBJ2-2; abundance: .; CDR3nt: TGTGCCAGCAGCTTAGCGCCAGGGTTCGGCGGGGAGCTGTTTTTT; CDR3aa: CASSLAPGFGGELFF
v_gene: TRBV5-4; d_gene: .; j_gene: TRBJ1-1; abundance: .; CDR3nt: TGTGCCAGCAGGGCCCAGGAGAACACTGAAGCTTTCTTT; CDR3aa: CASRAQENTEAFF
v_gene: TRBV19; d_gene: TRBD2; j_gene: TRBJ2-7; abundance: .; CDR3nt: TGTGCCAGTAGTATTGGCGGGGGTCACTCCTACGAGCAGTACTTC; CDR3aa: CASSIGGGHSYEQYF
v_gene: TRBV25-1; d_gene: TRBD1; j_gene: TRBJ2-2; abundance: .; CDR3nt: TGTGCCAGCAGTGCAGGGACAGGTGACACCGGGGAGCTGTTTTTT; CDR3aa: CASSAGTGDTGELFF
v_gene: TRBV28; d_gene: .; j_gene: TRBJ2-1; abundance: .; CDR3nt: TGTGCCAGCACGAGCTACTCCTACAATGAGCAGTTCTTC; CDR3aa: CASTSYSYNEQFF
v_gene: TRBV28; d_gene: TRBD1; j_gene: TRBJ2-1; abundance: .; CDR3nt: TGTGCCAGCAGTTCCGGGACAGGGAGCTCCTACAATGAGCAGTTCTTC; CDR3aa: CASSSGTGSSYNEQFF
v_gene: TRBV5-1; d_gene: .; j_gene: TRBJ2-1; abundance: .; CDR3nt: TGCGCCAGCAGCATCATGACAAGCTCCTACAATGAGCAGTTCTTC; CDR3aa: CASSIMTSSYNEQFF
v_gene: TRBV28; d_gene: TRBD1; j_gene: TRBJ1-1; abundance: .; CDR3nt: TGTGCCAGCACCCTAGGGAGACAGGGGGCGCGAAACACTGAAGCTTTCTTT; CDR3aa: CASTLGRQGARNTEAFF
v_gene: TRBV14; d_gene: TRBD2; j_gene: TRBJ2-2; abundance: .; CDR3nt: TGTGCCAGCAGCCAAGATTACGGGGGGGCCTCCGGGGAGCTGTTTTTT; CDR3aa: CASSQDYGGASGELFF
v_gene: TRBV14; d_gene: TRBD1; j_gene: TRBJ2-1; abundance: .; CDR3nt: TGTGCCAGCAGCCCTTCTTCATTCCGGGACAGGGAATACAATGAGCAGTTCTTC; CDR3aa: CASSPSSFRDREYNEQFF
v_gene: TRBV29-1; d_gene: .; j_gene: TRBJ2-2; abundance: .; CDR3nt: TGCAGCGTTGAAGAAGGAGGGAGTGGTACCGGGGAGCTGTTTTTT; CDR3aa: CSVEEGGSGTGELFF
v_gene: TRBV6-5; d_gene: TRBD1; j_gene: TRBJ1-2; abundance: .; CDR3nt: TGTGCCAGCAGGCCGACAGGGGCGCTGTTCGGTGGCTACACCTTC; CDR3aa: CASRPTGALFGGYTF
v_gene: TRBV5-1; d_gene: .; j_gene: TRBJ1-1; abundance: .; CDR3nt: TGCGCCAGCAGCTTGGCGTGGGTGGCGGGTCCGAACACTGAAGCTTTCTTT; CDR3aa: CASSLAWVAGPNTEAFF